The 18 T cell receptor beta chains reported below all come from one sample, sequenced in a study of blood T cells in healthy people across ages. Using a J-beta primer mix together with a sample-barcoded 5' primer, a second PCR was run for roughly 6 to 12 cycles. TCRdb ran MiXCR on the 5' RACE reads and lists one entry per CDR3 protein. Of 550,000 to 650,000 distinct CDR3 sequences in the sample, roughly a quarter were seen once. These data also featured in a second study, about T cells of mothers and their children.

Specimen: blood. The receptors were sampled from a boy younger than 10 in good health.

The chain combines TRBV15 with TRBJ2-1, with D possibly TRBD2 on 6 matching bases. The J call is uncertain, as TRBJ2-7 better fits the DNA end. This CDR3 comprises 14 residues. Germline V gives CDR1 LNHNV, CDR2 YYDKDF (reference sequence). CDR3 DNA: TGTGCCACCAGCAGAGATAGGAGGGCGTTCGAGCAGTACTTC. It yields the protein CATSRDRRAFEQYF.

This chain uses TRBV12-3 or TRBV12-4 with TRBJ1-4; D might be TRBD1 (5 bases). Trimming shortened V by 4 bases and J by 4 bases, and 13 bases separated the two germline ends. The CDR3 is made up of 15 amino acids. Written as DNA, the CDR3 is TGTGCCAGCAGTTCAGCCGGGGCGGATAATGAAAAACTGTTTTTT. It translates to CASSSAGADNEKLFF.

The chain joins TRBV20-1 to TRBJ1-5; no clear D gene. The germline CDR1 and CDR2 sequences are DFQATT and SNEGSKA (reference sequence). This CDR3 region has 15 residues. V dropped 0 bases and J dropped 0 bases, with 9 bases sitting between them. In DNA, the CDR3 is TGCAGTGCTAGAGACGCACGTAGTAGCAATCAGCCCCAGCATTTT. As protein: CSARDARSSNQPQHF.

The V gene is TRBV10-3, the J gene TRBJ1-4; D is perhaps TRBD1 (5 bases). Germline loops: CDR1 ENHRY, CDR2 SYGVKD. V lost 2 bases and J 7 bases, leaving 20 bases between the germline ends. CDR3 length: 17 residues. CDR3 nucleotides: TGTGCCATCAGTGAGACCCGTGGTGAGGGGCCGGGTGAAAAACTGTTTTTT. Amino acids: CAISETRGEGPGEKLFF.

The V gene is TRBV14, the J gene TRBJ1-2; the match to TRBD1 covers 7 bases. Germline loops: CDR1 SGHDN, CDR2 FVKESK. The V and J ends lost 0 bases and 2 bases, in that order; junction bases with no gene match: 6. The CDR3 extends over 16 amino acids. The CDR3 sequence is CASSQDAGTANYGYTF. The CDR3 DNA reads TGTGCCAGCAGCCAAGACGCCGGGACAGCAAACTATGGCTACACCTTC.

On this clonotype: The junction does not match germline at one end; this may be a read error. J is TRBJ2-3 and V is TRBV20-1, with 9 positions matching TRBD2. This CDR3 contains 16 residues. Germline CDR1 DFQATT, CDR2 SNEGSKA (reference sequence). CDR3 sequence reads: CSARRVAGELTDMQYF. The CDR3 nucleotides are TGCAGTGCTAGGCGGGTAGCGGGGGAGCTCACAGATATGCAGTATTTT.

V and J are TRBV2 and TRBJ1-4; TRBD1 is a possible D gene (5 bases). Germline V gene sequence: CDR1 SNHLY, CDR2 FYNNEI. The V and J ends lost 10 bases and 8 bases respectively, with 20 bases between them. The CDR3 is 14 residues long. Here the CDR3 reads CAIQEQGTWEKLFF. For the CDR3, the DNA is TGTGCCATCCAGGAGCAGGGTACTTGGGAAAAACTGTTTTTT.

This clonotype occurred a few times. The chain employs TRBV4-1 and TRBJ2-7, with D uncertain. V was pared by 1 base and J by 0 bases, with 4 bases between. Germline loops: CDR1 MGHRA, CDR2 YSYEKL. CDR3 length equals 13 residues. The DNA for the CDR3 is TGCGCCAGCAGCCAAGTAGACTCCTACGAGCAGTACTTC. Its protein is CASSQVDSYEQYF.

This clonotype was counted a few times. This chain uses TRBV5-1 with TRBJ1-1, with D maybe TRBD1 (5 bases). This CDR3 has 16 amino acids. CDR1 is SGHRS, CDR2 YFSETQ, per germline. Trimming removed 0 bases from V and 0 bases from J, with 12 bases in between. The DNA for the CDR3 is TGCGCCAGCAGCTTGGACGGCAGGGCCATGAACACTGAAGCTTTCTTT. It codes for CASSLDGRAMNTEAFF.

The CDR3 protein is CASRPEAGGKDTQYF. CDR3 nucleotides: TGCGCCAGCAGGCCTGAAGCGGGAGGGAAGGATACGCAGTATTTT. The genes are TRBV4-3 and TRBJ2-3, with 10 positions matching TRBD2. In germline, CDR1 is LGHNA, CDR2 YSLEER. V was pared by 6 bases and J by 6 bases, with 9 bases of the junction left unmatched. The CDR3 spans 15 residues.

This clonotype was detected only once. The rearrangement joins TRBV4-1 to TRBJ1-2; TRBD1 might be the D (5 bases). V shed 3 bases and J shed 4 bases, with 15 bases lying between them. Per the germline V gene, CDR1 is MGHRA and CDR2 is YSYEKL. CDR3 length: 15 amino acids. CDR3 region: CASSQPGPTGYGYTF. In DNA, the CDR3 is TGCGCCAGCAGCCAGCCAGGGCCGACGGGCTATGGCTACACCTTC.

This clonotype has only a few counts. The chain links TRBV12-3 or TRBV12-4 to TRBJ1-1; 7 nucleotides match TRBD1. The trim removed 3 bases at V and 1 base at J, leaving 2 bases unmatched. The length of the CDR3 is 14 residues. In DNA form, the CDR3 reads TGTGCCAGCAGTTTTAGGGGGCGGAACACTGAAGCTTTCTTT. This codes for CASSFRGRNTEAFF.

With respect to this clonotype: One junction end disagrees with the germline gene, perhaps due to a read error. CDR3 sequence: CASSLAGGRADTRYF. In DNA form, the CDR3 reads TGCGCCAGCAGCTTGGCCGGGGGGCGGGCAGATACGCGGTATTTT. The rearrangement links TRBV5-1 to TRBJ2-3, with D possibly TRBD2 on 7 matching bases. This CDR3 comprises 15 residues. Germline V lookup: CDR1 SGHRS, CDR2 YFSETQ. Combining the CDR3 with reference TRBV5-1 and TRBJ2-3 gives the whole variable domain KAGVTQTPRYLIKTRGQQVTLSCSPISGHRSVSWYQQTPGQGLQFLFEYFSETQRNKGNFPGRFSGRQFSNSRSEMNVSTLELGDSALYLCASSLAGGRADTRYFGPGTRLTVL.

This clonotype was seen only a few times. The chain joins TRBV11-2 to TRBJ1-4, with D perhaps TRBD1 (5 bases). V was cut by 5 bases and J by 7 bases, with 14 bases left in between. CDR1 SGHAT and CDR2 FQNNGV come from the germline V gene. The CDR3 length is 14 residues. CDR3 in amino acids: CASSPEPGSEKLFF. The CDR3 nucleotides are TGTGCCAGCAGCCCGGAGCCAGGGAGTGAAAAACTGTTTTTT.

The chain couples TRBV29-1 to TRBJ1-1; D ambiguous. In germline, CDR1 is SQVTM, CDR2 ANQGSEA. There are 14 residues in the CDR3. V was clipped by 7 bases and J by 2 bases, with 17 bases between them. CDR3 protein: CSASPGSLNTEAFF. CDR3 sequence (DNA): TGCAGCGCGAGCCCAGGATCTCTCAACACTGAAGCTTTCTTT.

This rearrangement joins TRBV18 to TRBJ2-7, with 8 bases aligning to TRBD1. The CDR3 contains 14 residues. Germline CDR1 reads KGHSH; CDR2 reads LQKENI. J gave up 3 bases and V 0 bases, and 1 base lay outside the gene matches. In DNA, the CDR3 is TGTGCCAGCTCACCACCAACAGGGGGCTACGAGCAGTACTTC. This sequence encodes CASSPPTGGYEQYF.

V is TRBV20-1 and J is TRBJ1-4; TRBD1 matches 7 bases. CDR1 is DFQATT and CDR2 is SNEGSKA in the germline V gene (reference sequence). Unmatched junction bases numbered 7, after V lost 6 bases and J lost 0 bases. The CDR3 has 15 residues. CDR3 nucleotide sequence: TGCAGTGCCTCGGACAGGAGGGCAACTAATGAAAAACTGTTTTTT. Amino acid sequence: CSASDRRATNEKLFF.

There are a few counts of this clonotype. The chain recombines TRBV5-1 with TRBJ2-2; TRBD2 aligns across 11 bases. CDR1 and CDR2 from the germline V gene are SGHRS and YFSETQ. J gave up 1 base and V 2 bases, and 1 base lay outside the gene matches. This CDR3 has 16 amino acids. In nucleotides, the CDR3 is TGCGCCAGCAGCTTTACTAGCGGGAGGAACACCGGGGAGCTGTTTTTT. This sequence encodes CASSFTSGRNTGELFF.